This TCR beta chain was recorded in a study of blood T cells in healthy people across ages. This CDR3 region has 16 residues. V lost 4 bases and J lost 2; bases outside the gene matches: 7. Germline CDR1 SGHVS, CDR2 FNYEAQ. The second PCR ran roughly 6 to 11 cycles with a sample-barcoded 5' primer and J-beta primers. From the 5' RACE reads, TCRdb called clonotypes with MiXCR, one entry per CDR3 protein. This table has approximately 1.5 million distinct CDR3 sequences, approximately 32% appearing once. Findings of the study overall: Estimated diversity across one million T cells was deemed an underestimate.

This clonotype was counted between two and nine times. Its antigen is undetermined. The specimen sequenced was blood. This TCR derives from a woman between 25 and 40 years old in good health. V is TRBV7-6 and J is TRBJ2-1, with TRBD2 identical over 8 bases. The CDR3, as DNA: TGTGCCAGCAGCTCTTTAAGCGGGGGCACCTACAATGAGCAGTTCTTC. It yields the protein CASSSLSGGTYNEQFF.